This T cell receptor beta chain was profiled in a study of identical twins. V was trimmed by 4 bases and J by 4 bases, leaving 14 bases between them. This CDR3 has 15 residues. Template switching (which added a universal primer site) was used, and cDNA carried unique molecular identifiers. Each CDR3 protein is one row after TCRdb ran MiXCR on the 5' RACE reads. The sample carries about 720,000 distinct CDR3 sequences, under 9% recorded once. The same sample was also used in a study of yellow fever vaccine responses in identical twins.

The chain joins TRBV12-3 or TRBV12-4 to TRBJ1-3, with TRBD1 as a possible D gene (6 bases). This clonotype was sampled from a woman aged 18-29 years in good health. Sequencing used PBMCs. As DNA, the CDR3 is TGTGCCAGCAGTTCGCCGGGGGCGCACGGAAACACCATATATTTT. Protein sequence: CASSSPGAHGNTIYF.